These T cell receptor beta chains were read from a single sample in a study of T cells in Graves' hyperthyroidism and ophthalmopathy. TCRdb independently ran MiXCR on the multiplex PCR reads; one entry per CDR3 protein. There are about 400,000 distinct CDR3 sequences in the sample; under 15% occur only once, and approximately 30% lies in the top ten. Specimen: blood. These receptors all stem from a woman in her thirties with Graves' hyperthyroidism. Each CDR3 is given with its conserved first and last residue. D genes are given only for firm matches. Where a row states a size, it is once, few, many or the class of an expanded clone; other rows omit it.

clone_size	d_call	j_call	v_call	cdr3_nt	cdr3_aa
.	.	TRBJ2-7	TRBV7-9	TGTGCCAGCAGTCCCACCGGCATCTACGAGCAGTACTTC	CASSPTGIYEQYF
many	TRBD2	TRBJ2-5	TRBV6-1	TGTGCCAGCAGCGAAGGACTAGTTGAGACCCAGTACTTC	CASSEGLVETQYF
many	.	TRBJ2-1	TRBV6-2/TRBV6-3	TGTGCCAGCAGTCCGGGTGAGCGCTCCTACAATGAGCAGTTCTTC	CASSPGERSYNEQFF
many	.	TRBJ1-1	TRBV4-1	TGCGCCAGCAGCCAAGTAATGCAGAACACTGAAGCTTTCTTT	CASSQVMQNTEAFF
few	.	TRBJ2-4	TRBV4-2	TGTGCCAGCAGCCGTGAAGAGTTGGCCAAAAACATTCAGTACTTC	CASSREELAKNIQYF
few	TRBD1	TRBJ2-5	TRBV5-1	TGCGCCAGCATTAAGGACAGGGCCGGGGAGACCCAGTACTTC	CASIKDRAGETQYF
few	TRBD1	TRBJ1-1	TRBV7-2	TGTGCCAGCAGCGCGACAGGGGATCGAAGGGGCACTGAAGCTTTCTTT	CASSATGDRRGTEAFF
many	TRBD2	TRBJ2-7	TRBV20-1	TGCAGTGCCGCGGGCTATAGCGGGCCCACCTACGAGCAGTACTTC	CSAAGYSGPTYEQYF
many	TRBD1	TRBJ2-5	TRBV7-9	TGTGCCAGCACTGGGACAGAACAAGAGACCCAGTACTTC	CASTGTEQETQYF
few	.	TRBJ1-5	TRBV15	TGTGCCACCAGCCCAGAGGTGGTTCAGCCCCAGCATTTT	CATSPEVVQPQHF
few	TRBD2	TRBJ2-7	TRBV7-2	TGTGCCAGCAGACCAGGGGAGCGACTAGCGGGCTATTCCTACGAGCAGTACTTC	CASRPGERLAGYSYEQYF
.	.	TRBJ2-7	TRBV4-2	TGTGCCAGCAGCCAAGTGTCAAGCGGCGAGCAGTACTTC	CASSQVSSGEQYF
few	.	TRBJ2-3	TRBV7-7	TGTGCTAGCAGCCTCGACGGACAGCTTGATACGCAGTATTTT	CASSLDGQLDTQYF
.	.	TRBJ1-1	TRBV19	TGTGCCAGTAGTATCTTTGGGGGAGTAAGGACTGAAGCTTTCTTT	CASSIFGGVRTEAFF
.	TRBD1	TRBJ1-3	TRBV18	TGTGCCAGCTCACCAGGAGGGACAGATGGAAACACCATATATTTT	CASSPGGTDGNTIYF
many	.	TRBJ2-1	TRBV7-2	TGTGCCAGCAATCCCGAAGCGGTGAGCTCCTACAATGAGCAGTTCTTC	CASNPEAVSSYNEQFF
.	TRBD2	TRBJ2-7	TRBV5-1	TGCGCCAGCAGCTTGGCGGGGGGCGAGCAGTACTTC	CASSLAGGEQYF
many	TRBD1	TRBJ2-7	TRBV24-1	TGTGCCACCAGTGACGGGGACAGGGGGCTCGAGCAGTACTTC	CATSDGDRGLEQYF
many	.	TRBJ1-4	TRBV18	TGTGCCAGCTCACCACCGCTCAACGGTGAAAAACTGTTTTTT	CASSPPLNGEKLFF
many	TRBD2	TRBJ2-1	TRBV15	TGTGCCACCAGCAGAGATTATGCAGCGGGAGGAAATGAGCAGTTCTTC	CATSRDYAAGGNEQFF
few	.	TRBJ2-1	TRBV29-1	TGCAGCGCGTCCCCCCACAGGGATTACAATGAGCAGTTCTTC	CSASPHRDYNEQFF
few	.	TRBJ2-1	TRBV24-1	TGTGCCACCAGTGACCCGAAAGGAACGGACGTACAGTTCTTC	CATSDPKGTDVQFF
.	.	TRBJ2-5	TRBV19	TGTGCCAGTAGTTCACCTGGGATTGGGGCTGACGAGACCCAGTACTTC	CASSSPGIGADETQYF
many	TRBD1	TRBJ1-1	TRBV12-3/TRBV12-4	TGTGCCAGCACCGAGACAGGGCGAGCTTTCTTT	CASTETGRAFF
many	.	TRBJ2-7	TRBV18	TGTGCCAGCTCACCACCGGGAGGTAGCCACGAGCAGTACTTC	CASSPPGGSHEQYF
medium-sized	TRBD1	TRBJ1-1	TRBV3-1	TGTGCCAGCAGCCAAGACCCGGGACAGGGGGCTCCTGAAGCTTTCTTT	CASSQDPGQGAPEAFF
few	.	TRBJ2-7	TRBV7-2	TGTGCCAGCAGCTTATACCGAGCCTACGAGCAGTACTTC	CASSLYRAYEQYF
many	TRBD1	TRBJ1-2	TRBV5-1	TGCGCCAGCGGGACAGCTCCTAACTATGGCTACACCTTC	CASGTAPNYGYTF
few	.	TRBJ2-5	TRBV28	TGTGCCAGCAGTTTACGGTTGGTCCTCCAAGAGACCCAGTACTTC	CASSLRLVLQETQYF
many	.	TRBJ2-7	TRBV5-6	TGTGCCAGCACCCTTGGGGGGCTCTACGAGCAGTACTTC	CASTLGGLYEQYF
.	TRBD2	TRBJ2-1	TRBV24-1	TGTGCCACCAGTGATCCTGGACTAGCGGGACACAATGAGCAGTTCTTC	CATSDPGLAGHNEQFF
few	.	TRBJ2-7	TRBV20-1	TGCAGTGCGTATGCCAGGGACTACGAGCAGTACTTC	CSAYARDYEQYF
many	.	TRBJ2-3	TRBV30	TGTGCCTGGAGTGTCGGGGATACGCAGTATTTT	CAWSVGDTQYF
.	.	TRBJ1-1	TRBV29-1	TGCAGCGTTGCGGGACGGTGGGACACTGAAGCTTTCTTT	CSVAGRWDTEAFF
.	TRBD2	TRBJ2-3	TRBV5-1	TGCGCCAGCAGCAAGTCTAGCGGGAGCACAGATACGCAGTATTTT	CASSKSSGSTDTQYF
many	.	TRBJ2-2	TRBV28	TGTGCCAGCAGTTTATTGGAGGGCGGGAACACCGGGGAGCTGTTTTTT	CASSLLEGGNTGELFF
.	.	TRBJ1-2	TRBV15	TGTGCCACCAGCAGGGGCAGGGGACCCTATGGCTACACCTTC	CATSRGRGPYGYTF
.	.	TRBJ1-1	TRBV7-2	TGTGCCAGCAGCAACTACATGACAGCGAACACTGAAGCTTTCTTT	CASSNYMTANTEAFF
many	.	TRBJ1-1	TRBV28	TGTGCCAGCAGTTGGGTGGGGAACACTGAAGCTTTCTTT	CASSWVGNTEAFF
many	.	TRBJ2-5	TRBV29-1	TGCAGCGCCATGAAGGGACCAGAGACCCAGTACTTC	CSAMKGPETQYF
many	.	TRBJ2-3	TRBV28	TGTGCCACCGAATTCGGACAGATCCGCACAGATACGCAGTATTTT	CATEFGQIRTDTQYF
many	.	TRBJ1-1	TRBV18	TGTGCCAGCTCACCACCAGGGCCACCCATGAACACTGAAGCTTTCTTT	CASSPPGPPMNTEAFF
few	.	TRBJ2-7	TRBV20-1	TGCAGTGCTAGGAAGAGAACGGACTACTACGAGCAGTACTTC	CSARKRTDYYEQYF
few	TRBD1	TRBJ2-3	TRBV19	TGTGCCACAAGGGGGCTGAGCACAGATACGCAGTATTTT	CATRGLSTDTQYF
few	.	TRBJ2-7	TRBV19	TGTGCCAGTAAGCCTAGCGAGAACTACGAGCAGTACTTC	CASKPSENYEQYF
few	TRBD1	TRBJ2-6	TRBV7-2	TGTGCCAGCAGCAAACAGGGGTCGGGGGCCAACGTCCTGACTTTC	CASSKQGSGANVLTF
few	.	TRBJ1-4	TRBV19	TGTGCCAGTAAAAGGGAGGTAGGAGAAAAACTGTTTTTT	CASKREVGEKLFF
.	TRBD2	TRBJ2-1	TRBV18	TGTGCCAGCTCACCCATACGAGCAGCGGGAGAGCAGTTCTTC	CASSPIRAAGEQFF
many	.	TRBJ2-3	TRBV2	TGTGCCAGCAGTGTAGACAGGAGCACAGATACGCAGTATTTT	CASSVDRSTDTQYF
.	TRBD1	TRBJ2-6	TRBV7-6	TGTGCCAGCAGCTTAGAAGTGGTTGGACAGGGGGCAACTGGGGCCAACGTCCTGACTTTC	CASSLEVVGQGATGANVLTF
many	TRBD1	TRBJ1-6	TRBV12-3/TRBV12-4	TGTGCCAGCAGTAAAAACAGGGGCGGTTCACCCCTCCACTTT	CASSKNRGGSPLHF
.	.	TRBJ1-4	TRBV6-1	TGTGCCAGCAGCCCCAGGGGCCATGGGAAACTGTTTTTT	CASSPRGHGKLFF
many	TRBD2	TRBJ2-3	TRBV7-2	TGTGCCAGCAGCTTTAGCGGGAGGGGTACAGATACGCAGTATTTT	CASSFSGRGTDTQYF
.	TRBD2	TRBJ2-5	TRBV3-1	TGTGCCAGCAGGGGTTCGGGGGGTTCCCCAAAGACCCAGTACTTC	CASRGSGGSPKTQYF